This T cell receptor (beta chain) emerged from a study of cytomegalovirus exposure and HLA in healthy donors. The assay was immunoSEQ multiplex PCR, and TCRdb's table has in-frame clones only and misses some. The sample lists about 340,000 clones, around 86% seen once, with more than 0.8% in the top ten. On this clone: Its specificity is not known.

V shed 2 bases and J 4 bases; nucleotides not matched to a gene: 3. Germline V CDR1 and CDR2: MNHNS, SASEGT. The length of the CDR3 is 15 residues. Study observations and caveats: Generally TCR sequences proved uncommon, though certain public TCRs appeared in numerous donors. According to a subsequent analysis, TCR clusters identified in the first cohort showed a tendency to co-occur across the 100 to 150 validation repertoires. The study flagged fewer than 200 TCR beta chains as cytomegalovirus-associated. Confirmation in vitro established that a few CMV-associated chains were specific for CMV antigens.

The rearrangement uses TRBV6-1 and TRBJ2-7, with 12 bases matching TRBD2. The specimen was PBMCs. The clonotype comes from a young woman in good health and CMV-seronegative. The CDR3 DNA sequence: TGTGCCAGCAGTGAACTAGCGGGAGGGGTTTACGAGCAGTACTTC. Amino acid sequence: CASSELAGGVYEQYF.